This TCR beta chain was sequenced during a study of T cell clones after liver transplantation. Germline-derived CDR1 and CDR2 are KGHSH and LQKENI. The CDR3 has 15 residues. V was trimmed by 5 bases and J by 9 bases, leaving 22 bases between them. TCRdb's table, derived via immunoSEQ multiplex PCR, lists solely in-frame clones and lacks some. The table shows about 6,200 clones, with approximately 80% occurring only once. The starting material was CD8+ T cells from blood, obtained approximately 3.5 years after liver transplant. The origin of this receptor is a human patient who received a liver transplant. Some T cells may be transferred from the graft donor. The V gene is TRBV18, the J gene TRBJ2-5, with D possibly matching TRBD1 (7 bases). CDR3 bases: TGTGCCAGCTCATCAAGGGACAGTCGCGGGGTGGCCCAGTACTTC. It encodes CASSSRDSRGVAQYF.